This T cell receptor (beta chain) was sequenced in a study of T cells in localized non-small cell lung cancer. Clones were sequenced by immunoSEQ multiplex PCR, and TCRdb holds only the in-frame ones, with some missing. This sample has almost 40,000 clones, with about nine tenths found just once. Germline assignment: CDR1 SGHTS and CDR2 YDEGEE. V shed 5 bases, J shed 4 bases, and the junction held 10 bases outside the gene matches. The CDR3 loop spans 15 amino acids. This TCR derives from a male donor aged 60 or over with stage II lung adenocarcinoma. This material consisted of peripheral blood mononuclear cells, taken before any cancer treatment. This sequence joins TRBV5-8 and TRBJ2-5; 8 bases align to TRBD1. The CDR3 spells CASRAGTGRGETQYF. CDR3 DNA: TGTGCCAGCAGGGCCGGGACAGGCCGAGGAGAGACCCAGTACTTC.